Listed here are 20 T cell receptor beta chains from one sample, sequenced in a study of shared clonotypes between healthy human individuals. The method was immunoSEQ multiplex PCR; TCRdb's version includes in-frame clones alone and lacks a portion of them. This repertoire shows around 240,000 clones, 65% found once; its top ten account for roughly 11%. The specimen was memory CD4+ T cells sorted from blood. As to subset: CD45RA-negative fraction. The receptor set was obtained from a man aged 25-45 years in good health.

The CDR3 nucleotides read TGTGCCAGCTCACCACCGGGTTCTAGCGGAGGAGGTGAGCAGTTCTTC. Residues: CASSPPGSSGGGEQFF. V usage is TRBV18 and J usage is TRBJ2-1, with 7 bases matching TRBD2. Germline V gives CDR1 KGHSH, CDR2 LQKENI. CDR3 length: 16 amino acids. Unmatched junction bases numbered 11, after V lost 0 bases and J lost 9 bases.

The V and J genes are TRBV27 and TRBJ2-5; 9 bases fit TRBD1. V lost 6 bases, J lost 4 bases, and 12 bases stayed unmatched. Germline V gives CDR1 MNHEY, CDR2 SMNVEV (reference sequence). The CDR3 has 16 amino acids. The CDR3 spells CASRLGQGKRGETQYF. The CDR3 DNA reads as TGTGCCAGCAGGTTGGGACAGGGAAAGAGAGGAGAGACCCAGTACTTC.

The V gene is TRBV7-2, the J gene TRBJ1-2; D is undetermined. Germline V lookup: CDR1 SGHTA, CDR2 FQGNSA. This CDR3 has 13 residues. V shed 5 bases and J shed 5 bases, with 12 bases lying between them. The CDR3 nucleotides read TGTGCCAGCAGCCCGACTGTGGGATATGGCTACACCTTC. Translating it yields CASSPTVGYGYTF.

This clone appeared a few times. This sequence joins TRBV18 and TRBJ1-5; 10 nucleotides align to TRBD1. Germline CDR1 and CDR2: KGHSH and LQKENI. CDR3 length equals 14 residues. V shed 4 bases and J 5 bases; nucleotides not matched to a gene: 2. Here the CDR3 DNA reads TGTGCCAGCTCACGACAGGGGGCAGATCAGCCCCAGCATTTT. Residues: CASSRQGADQPQHF. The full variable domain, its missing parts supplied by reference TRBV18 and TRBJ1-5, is NAGVMQNPRHLVRRRGQEARLRCSPMKGHSHVYWYRQLPEEGLKFMVYLQKENIIDESGMPKERFSAEFPKEGPSILRIQQVVRGDSAAYFCASSRQGADQPQHFGDGTRLSIL.

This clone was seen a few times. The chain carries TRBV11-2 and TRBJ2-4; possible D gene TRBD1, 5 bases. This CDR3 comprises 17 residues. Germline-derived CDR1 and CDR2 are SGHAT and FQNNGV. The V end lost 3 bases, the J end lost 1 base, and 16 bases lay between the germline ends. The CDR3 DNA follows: TGTGCCAGCAGCTTTTTTGGGGCGGAAAGGGCCAAAAACATTCAGTACTTC. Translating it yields CASSFFGAERAKNIQYF. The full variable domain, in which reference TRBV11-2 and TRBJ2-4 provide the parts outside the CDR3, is EAGVAQSPRYKIIEKRQSVAFWCNPISGHATLYWYQQILGQGPKLLIQFQNNGVVDDSQLPKDRFSAERLKGVDSTLKIQPAKLEDSAVYLCASSFFGAERAKNIQYFGAGTRLSVL.

The chain's CDR3 is CATRIMTASNTEAFF. CDR3 bases: TGTGCCACCAGAATAATGACGGCTTCGAACACTGAAGCTTTCTTT. The rearrangement joins TRBV5-6 to TRBJ1-1; D remains ambiguous. The CDR3 runs to 15 residues. Per the germline V gene, CDR1 is SGHDT and CDR2 is YYEEEE. V was shortened by 9 bases and J by 1 base, with 19 bases between the two germline ends.

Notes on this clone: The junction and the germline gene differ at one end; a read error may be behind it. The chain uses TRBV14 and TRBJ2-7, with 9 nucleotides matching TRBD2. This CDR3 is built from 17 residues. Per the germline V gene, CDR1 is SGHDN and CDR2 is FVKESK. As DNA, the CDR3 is TGTGCCAGCAGTCAAGGGGCCCTAGCGGGGACTTGGGGAGAGCAGTACTTC. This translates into CASSQGALAGTWGEQYF.

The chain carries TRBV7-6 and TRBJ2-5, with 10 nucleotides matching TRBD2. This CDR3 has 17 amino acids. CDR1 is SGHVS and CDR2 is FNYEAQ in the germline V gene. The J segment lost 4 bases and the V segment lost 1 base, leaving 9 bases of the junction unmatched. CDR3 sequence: CASSLVGSSGSGETQYF. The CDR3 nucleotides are TGTGCCAGCAGCTTAGTCGGTTCTAGCGGGAGTGGAGAGACCCAGTACTTC.

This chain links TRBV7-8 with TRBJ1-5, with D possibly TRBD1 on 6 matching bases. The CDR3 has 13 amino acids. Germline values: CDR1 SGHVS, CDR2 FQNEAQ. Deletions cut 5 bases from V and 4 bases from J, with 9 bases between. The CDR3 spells CASSADRNQPQHF. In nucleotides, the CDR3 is TGTGCCAGCAGCGCTGACAGGAATCAGCCCCAGCATTTT.

DNA for the CDR3: TGTGCCAGCAGTTTTGGTACCCGGAACACTGAAGCTTTCTTT. This translates into CASSFGTRNTEAFF. The V call is TRBV28, the J call TRBJ1-1, with D uncertain. Germline V gives CDR1 MDHEN, CDR2 SYDVKM. This CDR3 contains 14 residues. The V and J ends lost 3 bases and 1 base respectively, with 9 bases between them.

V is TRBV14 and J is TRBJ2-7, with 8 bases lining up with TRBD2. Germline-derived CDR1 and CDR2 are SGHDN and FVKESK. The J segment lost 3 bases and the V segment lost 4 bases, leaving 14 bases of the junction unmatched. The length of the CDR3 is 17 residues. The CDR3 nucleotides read TGTGCCAGCAGCCTCCTTGGGGGGCCAGCGGGAGTCTACGAGCAGTACTTC. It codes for CASSLLGGPAGVYEQYF.

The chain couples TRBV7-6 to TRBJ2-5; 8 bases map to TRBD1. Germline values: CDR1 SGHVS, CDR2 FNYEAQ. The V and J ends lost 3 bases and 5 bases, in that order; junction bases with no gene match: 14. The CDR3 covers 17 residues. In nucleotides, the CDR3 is TGTGCCAGCAGCTTGGCGTCCTCGGGACAGGCGCGGGAGACCCAGTACTTC. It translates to CASSLASSGQARETQYF.

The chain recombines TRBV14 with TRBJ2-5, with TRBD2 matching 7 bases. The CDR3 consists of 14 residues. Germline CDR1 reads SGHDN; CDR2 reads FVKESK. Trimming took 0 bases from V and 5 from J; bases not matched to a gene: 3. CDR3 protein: CASSQELAFETQYF. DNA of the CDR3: TGTGCCAGCAGCCAAGAACTAGCGTTTGAGACCCAGTACTTC.

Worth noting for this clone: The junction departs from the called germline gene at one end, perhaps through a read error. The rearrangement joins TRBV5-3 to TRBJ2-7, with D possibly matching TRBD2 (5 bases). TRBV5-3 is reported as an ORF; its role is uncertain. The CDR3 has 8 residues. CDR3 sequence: CARRTGGF. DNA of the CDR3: TGTGCCAGAAGGACCGGAGGATTC.

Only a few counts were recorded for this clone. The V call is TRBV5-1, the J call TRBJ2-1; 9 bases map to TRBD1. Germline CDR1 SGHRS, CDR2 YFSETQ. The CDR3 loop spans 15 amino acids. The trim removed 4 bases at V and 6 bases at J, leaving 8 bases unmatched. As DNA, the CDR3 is TGCGCCAGCAGCCCCGGGACAGGGTATTTCAATGAGCAGTTCTTC. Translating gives CASSPGTGYFNEQFF.

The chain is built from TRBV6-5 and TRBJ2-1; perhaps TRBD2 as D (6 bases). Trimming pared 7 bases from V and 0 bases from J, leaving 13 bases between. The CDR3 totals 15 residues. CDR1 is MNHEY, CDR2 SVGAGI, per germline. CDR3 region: CASMLEGSSYNEQFF. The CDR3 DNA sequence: TGTGCCAGCATGCTGGAGGGGAGCTCCTACAATGAGCAGTTCTTC.

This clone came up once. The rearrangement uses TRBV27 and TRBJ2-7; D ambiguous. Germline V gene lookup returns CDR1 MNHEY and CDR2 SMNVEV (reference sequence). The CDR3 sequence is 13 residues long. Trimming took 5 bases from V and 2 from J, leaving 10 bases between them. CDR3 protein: CASSGNEAYEQYF. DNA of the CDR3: TGTGCCAGCAGTGGGAACGAGGCCTACGAGCAGTACTTC.

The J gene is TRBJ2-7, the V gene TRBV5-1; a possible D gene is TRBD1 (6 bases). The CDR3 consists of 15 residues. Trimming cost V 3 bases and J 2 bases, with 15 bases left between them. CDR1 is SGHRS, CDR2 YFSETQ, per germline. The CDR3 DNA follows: TGCGCCAGCAGCTCATCTTTGACAGGTACCTACGAGCAGTACTTC. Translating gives CASSSSLTGTYEQYF.

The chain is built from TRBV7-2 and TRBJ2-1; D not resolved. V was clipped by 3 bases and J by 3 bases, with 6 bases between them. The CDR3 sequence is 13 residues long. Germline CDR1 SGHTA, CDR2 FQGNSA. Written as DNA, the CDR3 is TGTGCCAGCAGCTTGGACGACTACAATGAGCAGTTCTTC. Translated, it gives CASSLDDYNEQFF.

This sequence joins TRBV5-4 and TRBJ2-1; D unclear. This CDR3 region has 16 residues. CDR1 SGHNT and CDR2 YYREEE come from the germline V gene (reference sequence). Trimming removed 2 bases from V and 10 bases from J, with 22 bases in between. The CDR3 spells CASSLASSGPTREQFF. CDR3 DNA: TGTGCCAGCAGCTTAGCATCTTCCGGGCCCACCAGGGAGCAGTTCTTC. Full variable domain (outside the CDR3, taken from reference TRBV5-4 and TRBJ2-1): ETGVTQSPTHLIKTRGQQVTLRCSSQSGHNTVSWYQQALGQGPQFIFQYYREEENGRGNFPPRFSGLQFPNYSSELNVNALELDDSALYLCASSLASSGPTREQFFGPGTRLTVL.